The 12 T cell receptor beta chains given below trace back to one sample, sequenced in a study of blood T cell repertoires in COVID-19 (TCRdb year 2020). Library generation was performed with the immunoSEQ multiplex PCR assay. Entries here come from immuneACCESS through TCRdb and include only in-frame sequences with V and J called. Some clones fail to appear in such tables; in the studies checked, an unresolved V gene covers under half of the shortfall, and the cause of the remainder is unknown. Across this sample there are 65,000 or so clones, with roughly nine tenths seen only once. The ten largest clonotypes hold around 10% of the sample. The sequenced sample consisted of peripheral blood. These receptors were obtained from a human donor with acute or convalescent COVID-19. The donor label of this sample is uncertain.

This clone was detected only once. The gene calls are TRBV2 and TRBJ2-5; 8 bases align to TRBD2. In germline, CDR1 is SNHLY, CDR2 FYNNEI. The trim removed 5 bases at V and 4 bases at J, leaving 9 bases unmatched. The CDR3 sequence is 15 residues long. CDR3 in DNA: TGTGCCAGCAGTACAGGTGGACTAGCTGGAGAGACCCAGTACTTC. Its protein product is CASSTGGLAGETQYF.

The chain couples TRBV9 to TRBJ1-6, with 9 bases fitting TRBD1. The germline V gene encodes CDR1 SGDLS and CDR2 YYNGEE. This CDR3 is built from 15 residues. After removal of 4 bases from V and 10 bases from J, the junction contained 9 bases not matched to a gene. DNA for the CDR3: TGTGCCAGCAGCCCAAGGGGACAGGGAGAGTCACCCCTCCACTTT. This encodes CASSPRGQGESPLHF.

The chain employs TRBV3-1 (or the pseudogene TRBV3-2) and TRBJ1-4; a possible D gene is TRBD1 (6 bases). The CDR3 sequence is 14 residues long. Germline V gene lookup returns CDR1 LGHDT and CDR2 YNNKEL (reference sequence). V was shortened by 3 bases and J by 8 bases, with 13 bases between the two germline ends. CDR3 region: CASSQGGRGEKLFF. CDR3 coding DNA: TGTGCCAGCAGCCAGGGTGGAAGGGGGGAAAAACTGTTTTTT.

The chain carries TRBV7-3 and TRBJ2-1, with a possible D match to TRBD1 (6 bases). V lost 4 bases and J 2 bases, leaving 27 bases between the germline ends. Germline V gene data show CDR1 as SGHTA and CDR2 as FQGTGA. The CDR3 extends over 20 amino acids. The CDR3 spells CASSSTGFPSPNEPYNEQFF. As DNA, the CDR3 is TGTGCCAGCAGCTCCACAGGGTTCCCATCCCCTAATGAACCCTACAATGAGCAGTTCTTC. Based on the CDR3 plus reference TRBV7-3 and TRBJ2-1, the full variable domain is GAGVSQTPSNKVTEKGKYVELRCDPISGHTALYWYRQSLGQGPEFLIYFQGTGAADDSGLPNDRFFAVRPEGSVSTLKIQRTERGDSAVYLCASSSTGFPSPNEPYNEQFFGPGTRLTVL.

V gene TRBV27 combines with J gene TRBJ2-7, with D possibly being TRBD2 (5 bases). The length of the CDR3 is 13 residues. Germline V gives CDR1 MNHEY, CDR2 SMNVEV (reference sequence). The ends were cut back, 4 bases at V and 2 bases at J, with 9 bases in the middle. CDR3 sequence (DNA): TGTGCCAGCAGTTCGGGATACCCCTACGAGCAGTACTTC. It encodes CASSSGYPYEQYF.

The gene calls are TRBV12-3 or TRBV12-4 and TRBJ1-1; D is unclear. This CDR3 is built from 13 residues. V was trimmed by 6 bases and J by 4 bases, leaving 12 bases between them. The CDR3 reads CASSEYPVTEAFF. Here the CDR3 DNA reads TGTGCCAGCAGCGAGTACCCCGTCACTGAAGCTTTCTTT.

This sequence joins TRBV24-1 and TRBJ2-5, with 8 bases lining up with TRBD1. Germline CDR1 and CDR2: KGHDR and SFDVKD. The CDR3 totals 16 residues. Unmatched junction bases numbered 7, after V lost 3 bases and J lost 2 bases. The DNA of the CDR3 is TGTGCCACCAGTGATCCCATTACAGGGGGGCAAGAGACCCAGTACTTC. This translates into CATSDPITGGQETQYF.

A few counts support this clone. The chain carries TRBV5-1 and TRBJ2-5; TRBD1 matches 8 bases. The germline V gene encodes CDR1 SGHRS and CDR2 YFSETQ. V lost 3 bases, J lost 6 bases, and 4 bases stayed unmatched. The CDR3 is made up of 13 amino acids. CDR3: CASSYGQGKTQYF. DNA of the CDR3: TGCGCCAGCAGCTACGGACAGGGAAAGACCCAGTACTTC. Using reference TRBV5-1 and TRBJ2-5 for the parts outside the CDR3, the full variable domain is KAGVTQTPRYLIKTRGQQVTLSCSPISGHRSVSWYQQTPGQGLQFLFEYFSETQRNKGNFPGRFSGRQFSNSRSEMNVSTLELGDSALYLCASSYGQGKTQYFGPGTRLLVL.

This sequence joins TRBV6-5 and TRBJ1-2, with 8 bases aligning to TRBD1. Germline CDR1 MNHEY, CDR2 SVGAGI. The CDR3 extends over 15 amino acids. With V trimmed by 4 bases and J by 8 bases, 12 bases remained unmatched. CDR3 DNA: TGTGCCAGCAGTTTAACGGGACAGGCCTATGGCGGCTACACCTTC. The encoded protein is CASSLTGQAYGGYTF.

V usage is TRBV10-2 and J usage is TRBJ1-3; TRBD1 matches 8 bases. This CDR3 is 17 amino acids long. Germline loops: CDR1 WSHSY, CDR2 SAAADI. V lost 2 bases and J lost 0; bases outside the gene matches: 6. CDR3 DNA: TGCGCCAGCAGTGAGAGTCAGGGGGCTGTCTCTGGAAACACCATATATTTT. It specifies CASSESQGAVSGNTIYF.

This rearrangement joins TRBV5-6 to TRBJ1-3, with D tentatively TRBD1 (6 bases). Germline-derived CDR1 and CDR2 are SGHDT and YYEEEE. The CDR3 has 17 amino acids. V was cut by 0 bases and J by 0 bases, with 13 bases left in between. The DNA for the CDR3 is TGTGCCAGCAGCTTGGGACAGGTTCTAAGCTCTGGAAACACCATATATTTT. Translated: CASSLGQVLSSGNTIYF. Based on the CDR3 plus reference TRBV5-6 and TRBJ1-3, the full variable domain is DAGVTQSPTHLIKTRGQQVTLRCSPKSGHDTVSWYQQALGQGPQFIFQYYEEEERQRGNFPDRFSGHQFPNYSSELNVNALLLGDSALYLCASSLGQVLSSGNTIYFGEGSWLTVV.

This chain uses TRBV6-1 with TRBJ2-5; D perhaps matches TRBD2 (7 bases). The CDR3 totals 14 residues. The germline CDR1 and CDR2 sequences are MNHNS and SASEGT. Trimming pared 2 bases from V and 4 bases from J, leaving 11 bases between. CDR3 DNA: TGTGCCAGCAGTGAATGGGGGGGCGGAGAGACCCAGTACTTC. Encoded protein: CASSEWGGGETQYF.